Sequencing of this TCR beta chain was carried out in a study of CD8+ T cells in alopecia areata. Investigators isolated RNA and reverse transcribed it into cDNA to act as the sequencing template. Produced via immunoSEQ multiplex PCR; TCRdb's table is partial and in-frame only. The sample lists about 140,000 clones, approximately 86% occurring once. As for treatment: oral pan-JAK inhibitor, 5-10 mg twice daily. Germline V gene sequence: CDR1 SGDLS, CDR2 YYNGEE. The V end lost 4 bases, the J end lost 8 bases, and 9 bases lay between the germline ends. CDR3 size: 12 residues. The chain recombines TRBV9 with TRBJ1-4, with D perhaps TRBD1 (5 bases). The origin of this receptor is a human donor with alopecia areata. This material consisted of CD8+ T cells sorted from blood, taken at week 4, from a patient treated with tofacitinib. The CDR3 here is CASSRGSEKLFF. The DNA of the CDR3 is TGTGCCAGCAGCCGGGGGTCGGAAAAACTGTTTTTT.